The rows below give T cell receptor beta chains drawn from one sample of a study of blood T cell repertoires in COVID-19. Repertoires were generated with immunoSEQ multiplex PCR, while TCRdb's copy carries only in-frame clones and drops some. The repertoire includes under 150,000 clones, more than 60% of them detected once, and about an eighth sits in the top ten. The sequencing sample was made of peripheral blood. Receptors were obtained from a man at least 80 years old with acute or convalescent COVID-19. The CDR3 runs from the conserved cysteine through the conserved F or W. Fields, in order: V gene, clone size, CDR3 length, D gene, J gene, CDR3 protein, CDR3 DNA. A D gene is named only where the DNA matches it firmly. The listing skips clone size in some rows; elsewhere it reads once, few, many or a size class.

TRBV6-5	NA	15	TRBD1	TRBJ2-7	CASSHRQGGNYEQYF	TGTGCCAGCAGTCACAGACAGGGGGGAAACTACGAGCAGTACTTC
TRBV12-3/TRBV12-4	NA	12	NA	TRBJ1-2	CASSFGVGGYTF	TGTGCCAGCAGTTTTGGAGTTGGGGGCTACACCTTC
TRBV5-1	NA	14	TRBD1	TRBJ2-5	CASGGDRATATQYF	TGCGCCAGCGGTGGGGACAGGGCTACCGCGACCCAGTACTTC
TRBV5-6	NA	13	NA	TRBJ2-5	CASIKQGGGTQYF	TGTGCCAGCATCAAACAGGGTGGGGGGACCCAGTACTTC
TRBV19	NA	14	NA	TRBJ1-2	CASSIDRDNYGYTF	TGTGCCAGTAGTATTGACAGAGACAACTATGGCTACACCTTC
TRBV12-3/TRBV12-4	NA	12	NA	TRBJ1-5	CASSSYSQPQHF	TGTGCCAGCAGTTCGTACAGTCAGCCCCAGCATTTT
TRBV28	few	11	NA	TRBJ2-1	CASSLSVEQFF	TGTGCCAGCAGTTTATCAGTGGAGCAGTTCTTC
TRBV7-2	NA	13	NA	TRBJ1-1	CASSYGQGTEAFF	TGTGCCAGCAGCTACGGCCAGGGAACTGAAGCTTTCTTT
TRBV5-1	once	15	NA	TRBJ2-7	CASSLTAANSYEQYF	TGCGCCAGCAGCTTGACGGCAGCGAATTCCTACGAGCAGTACTTC
TRBV2	few	14	NA	TRBJ2-7	CATNLLQGNIGQYF	TGTGCCACCAACCTCCTACAGGGAAATATTGGGCAGTACTTC
TRBV12-5	NA	11	NA	TRBJ1-1	CASGTTYEAFF	TGTGCTAGTGGTACGACTTATGAAGCTTTCTTT
TRBV25-1	NA	12	NA	TRBJ1-1	CASIDWNTEAFF	TGTGCCAGCATTGACTGGAACACTGAAGCTTTCTTT
TRBV14	once	12	NA	TRBJ1-1	CASSPGVYTAFF	TGTGCCAGCAGCCCCGGGGTGTATACAGCTTTCTTT
TRBV19	NA	15	NA	TRBJ2-1	CASSIPGHPSNEQFF	TGTGCCAGTAGTATCCCAGGACATCCCAGTAATGAGCAGTTCTTC
TRBV7-3	few	20	NA	TRBJ2-6	CASSPRPIRVLSSGANVLTF	TGTGCCAGCAGCCCCCGGCCGATCAGGGTTCTTTCCTCTGGGGCCAACGTCCTGACTTTC
TRBV4-1	many	18	TRBD2	TRBJ2-7	CASSQAGLAGGRTLEQYF	TGCGCCAGCAGCCAAGCTGGACTAGCGGGGGGGCGGACCCTCGAGCAGTACTTC
TRBV6-5	NA	14	TRBD1	TRBJ1-2	CASSRQGTGLSYTF	TGTGCCAGCAGCCGACAGGGGACGGGGCTGAGCTACACCTTC
TRBV28	NA	15	NA	TRBJ1-5	CASSPDRDSNQPQHF	TGTGCCAGCAGTCCCGACAGAGATAGCAATCAGCCCCAGCATTTT
TRBV5-1	few	16	TRBD1	TRBJ1-4	CASSLKGQGGNEKLFF	TGCGCCAGCAGCTTAAAAGGACAGGGGGGTAATGAAAAACTGTTTTTT
TRBV7-6	NA	17	TRBD2	TRBJ2-7	CASSLGLAGDLSYEQYF	TGTGCCAGCAGCTTAGGACTAGCGGGGGATCTCTCCTACGAGCAGTACTTC
TRBV12-3/TRBV12-4	NA	13	NA	TRBJ1-2	CASSSPGGRGYTF	TGTGCCAGCAGTTCACCCGGGGGAAGGGGCTACACCTTC
TRBV5-8	NA	14	NA	TRBJ2-3	CASSAPRVGDTQYF	TGTGCCAGCAGCGCGCCCAGGGTTGGAGATACGCAGTATTTT
TRBV6-6	once	15	TRBD1	TRBJ1-1	CASSYPGTGEYSAFF	TGTGCCAGCAGTTACCCGGGGACAGGCGAATACTCAGCTTTCTTT
TRBV5-1	NA	16	NA	TRBJ2-2	CASSLGPVPSTGELFF	TGCGCCAGCAGCTTGGGTCCAGTCCCCTCCACCGGGGAGCTGTTTTTT
TRBV10-3	NA	12	TRBD1	TRBJ2-1	CAISEGQEEQFF	TGTGCCATCAGTGAGGGACAGGAGGAGCAGTTCTTC
TRBV5-8	few	15	NA	TRBJ1-5	CASSLAGYSNQPQHF	TGTGCCAGCAGCTTGGCCGGGTATAGCAATCAGCCCCAGCATTTT
TRBV6-6	NA	15	TRBD2	TRBJ2-7	CASSSRLAGDYEQYF	TGTGCCAGCTCATCACGACTAGCGGGGGACTACGAGCAGTACTTC
TRBV2	few	16	NA	TRBJ1-3	CASSEARASSGNTIYF	TGTGCCAGCAGTGAGGCCCGCGCTAGCTCTGGAAACACCATATATTTT
TRBV15	NA	14	NA	TRBJ2-7	CATSRDRQAYEQYF	TGTGCCACCAGCAGAGATCGACAGGCCTACGAGCAGTACTTC